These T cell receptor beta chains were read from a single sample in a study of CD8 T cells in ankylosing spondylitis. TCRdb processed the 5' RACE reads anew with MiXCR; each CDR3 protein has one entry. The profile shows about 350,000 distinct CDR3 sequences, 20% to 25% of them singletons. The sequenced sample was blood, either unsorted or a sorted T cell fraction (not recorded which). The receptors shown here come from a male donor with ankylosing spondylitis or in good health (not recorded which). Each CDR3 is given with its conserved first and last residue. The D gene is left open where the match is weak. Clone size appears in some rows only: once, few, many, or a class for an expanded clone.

CDR3 DNA: TGTGCCCACCGGGGGGTGAACACTGAAGCTTTCTTT; CDR3 protein: CAHRGVNTEAFF; J gene: TRBJ1-1; V gene: TRBV6-6; D gene: -; CDR3 length: 12; clone size: -
CDR3 DNA: TGTGCCAGCAGTGAAGCGGGGACGGGCTACAATGAGCAGTTCTTC; CDR3 protein: CASSEAGTGYNEQFF; J gene: TRBJ2-1; V gene: TRBV2; D gene: -; CDR3 length: 15; clone size: -
CDR3 DNA: TGCAGCGTTGAAGATTGGGGGACAGGGGCCTACGAGCAGTACTTC; CDR3 protein: CSVEDWGTGAYEQYF; J gene: TRBJ2-7; V gene: TRBV29-1; D gene: TRBD1; CDR3 length: 15; clone size: -
CDR3 DNA: TGTGCCAGCAGGGGACAGGGCGTCGAGCAGTACTTC; CDR3 protein: CASRGQGVEQYF; J gene: TRBJ2-7; V gene: TRBV6-1; D gene: TRBD1; CDR3 length: 12; clone size: -
CDR3 DNA: TGTGCCAGCAGCCCTCGCAGATTGAACACTGAAGCTTTCTTT; CDR3 protein: CASSPRRLNTEAFF; J gene: TRBJ1-1; V gene: TRBV12-3/TRBV12-4; D gene: -; CDR3 length: 14; clone size: many
CDR3 DNA: TGCAGCGTTCTGGGGGCCACAGATACGCAGTATTTT; CDR3 protein: CSVLGATDTQYF; J gene: TRBJ2-3; V gene: TRBV29-1; D gene: -; CDR3 length: 12; clone size: -
CDR3 DNA: TGTGCCAGCAGCACCCGACCGGGAACCCAAGAGACCCAGTACTTC; CDR3 protein: CASSTRPGTQETQYF; J gene: TRBJ2-5; V gene: TRBV3-1; D gene: -; CDR3 length: 15; clone size: -
CDR3 DNA: TGTGCCAGCAGCCAAGGGCCGGGGTGGGAGCAGTACTTC; CDR3 protein: CASSQGPGWEQYF; J gene: TRBJ2-7; V gene: TRBV14; D gene: -; CDR3 length: 13; clone size: few
CDR3 DNA: TGCAGTGCTAGAGATGGCTCCGCAGGGCCCTCCTACGAGCAGTACTTC; CDR3 protein: CSARDGSAGPSYEQYF; J gene: TRBJ2-7; V gene: TRBV20-1; D gene: -; CDR3 length: 16; clone size: few
CDR3 DNA: TGTGCCAGCAGCTTCGACCGGGACACCCTAACAGATACGCAGTATTTT; CDR3 protein: CASSFDRDTLTDTQYF; J gene: TRBJ2-3; V gene: TRBV7-9; D gene: -; CDR3 length: 16; clone size: -
CDR3 DNA: TGTGCCAGCAGTCACACCTCCGGGACTAGCGGGGATGAGCAGTTCTTC; CDR3 protein: CASSHTSGTSGDEQFF; J gene: TRBJ2-1; V gene: TRBV12-3/TRBV12-4; D gene: TRBD2; CDR3 length: 16; clone size: -
CDR3 DNA: TGTGCCAGCAGCTCGGGGGCTAGCACAGATACGCAGTATTTT; CDR3 protein: CASSSGASTDTQYF; J gene: TRBJ2-3; V gene: TRBV7-8; D gene: -; CDR3 length: 14; clone size: -
CDR3 DNA: TGTGCCACCGGGCGGGCCAGGGAGACCTACGAGCAGTACTTC; CDR3 protein: CATGRARETYEQYF; J gene: TRBJ2-7; V gene: TRBV15; D gene: -; CDR3 length: 14; clone size: -
CDR3 DNA: TGTGCCAGCAGTTTGGGGACCCGTCACTACGAGCAGTACTTC; CDR3 protein: CASSLGTRHYEQYF; J gene: TRBJ2-7; V gene: TRBV12-3/TRBV12-4; D gene: -; CDR3 length: 14; clone size: once
CDR3 DNA: TGTGCCAGCAGTGCCACTAGCGTGAACACCGGGGAGCTGTTTTTT; CDR3 protein: CASSATSVNTGELFF; J gene: TRBJ2-2; V gene: TRBV12-3/TRBV12-4; D gene: TRBD2; CDR3 length: 15; clone size: -
CDR3 DNA: TGTGCCAGCAGTATAGACAGGGACTCCTACGAGCAGTACTTC; CDR3 protein: CASSIDRDSYEQYF; J gene: TRBJ2-7; V gene: TRBV12-3/TRBV12-4; D gene: TRBD1; CDR3 length: 14; clone size: few
CDR3 DNA: TGCAGTGCTAAGGGGGCCCACGGGACTAGCGGGGGGCTCCCTAATGAGCAGTTCTTC; CDR3 protein: CSAKGAHGTSGGLPNEQFF; J gene: TRBJ2-1; V gene: TRBV20-1; D gene: TRBD2; CDR3 length: 19; clone size: -
CDR3 DNA: TGTGCCAGCAGCTCCCCGGGACAGAGTACCGGGGAGCTGTTTTTT; CDR3 protein: CASSSPGQSTGELFF; J gene: TRBJ2-2; V gene: TRBV7-9; D gene: TRBD1; CDR3 length: 15; clone size: -
CDR3 DNA: TGCGCCAGCAGCCAACCCTTACAGAACAGGGACACCGATGAGCAGTTCTTC; CDR3 protein: CASSQPLQNRDTDEQFF; J gene: TRBJ2-1; V gene: TRBV4-1; D gene: -; CDR3 length: 17; clone size: few
CDR3 DNA: TGCGCCAGCAGCCAAGAAGGGGGGCCTGGGAAGAGGCAGTTCTTC; CDR3 protein: CASSQEGGPGKRQFF; J gene: TRBJ2-1; V gene: TRBV4-1; D gene: -; CDR3 length: 15; clone size: few
CDR3 DNA: TGTGCCAGCAGTGAAAAGCAGCAGTTCTTC; CDR3 protein: CASSEKQQFF; J gene: TRBJ2-1; V gene: TRBV25-1; D gene: -; CDR3 length: 10; clone size: few
CDR3 DNA: TGTGCCAGCAGCCAAGAGGCCGGGGAAAGCTCCTACGAGCAGTACTTC; CDR3 protein: CASSQEAGESSYEQYF; J gene: TRBJ2-7; V gene: TRBV3-1; D gene: -; CDR3 length: 16; clone size: -
CDR3 DNA: TGTGCCAGCATTTTGAAGGACAGGGGAAACAATGAGCAGTTCTTC; CDR3 protein: CASILKDRGNNEQFF; J gene: TRBJ2-1; V gene: TRBV6-5; D gene: TRBD1; CDR3 length: 15; clone size: -
CDR3 DNA: TGTGCCTGGAATAGCGGGACAGATACGCAGTATTTT; CDR3 protein: CAWNSGTDTQYF; J gene: TRBJ2-3; V gene: TRBV30; D gene: TRBD2; CDR3 length: 12; clone size: -
CDR3 DNA: TGTGCCAGCAGTTTGGGGGGGGGCCTCAATGAGCAGTTCTTC; CDR3 protein: CASSLGGGLNEQFF; J gene: TRBJ2-1; V gene: TRBV12-3/TRBV12-4; D gene: -; CDR3 length: 14; clone size: few
CDR3 DNA: TGTGCCAGCAGGGGACATTATAATGAGCAGTTCTTC; CDR3 protein: CASRGHYNEQFF; J gene: TRBJ2-1; V gene: TRBV12-3/TRBV12-4; D gene: -; CDR3 length: 12; clone size: few
CDR3 DNA: TGCGCCAGCAGCCAAGAGGGCGGGGGGTCCATTCAGTACTTC; CDR3 protein: CASSQEGGGSIQYF; J gene: TRBJ2-4; V gene: TRBV4-1; D gene: TRBD2; CDR3 length: 14; clone size: few
CDR3 DNA: TGTGCCAGCAGTTTACAGGCGTGGGGCGAGCAGTACTTC; CDR3 protein: CASSLQAWGEQYF; J gene: TRBJ2-7; V gene: TRBV12-3/TRBV12-4; D gene: -; CDR3 length: 13; clone size: -
CDR3 DNA: TGCAGTGCCCCCAGGGTAGGCCCAGCCGGCTACACCTTC; CDR3 protein: CSAPRVGPAGYTF; J gene: TRBJ1-2; V gene: TRBV20-1; D gene: -; CDR3 length: 13; clone size: few
CDR3 DNA: TGTGCCAGCAGTTTAACCCAGGAGAAGACCCAGTACTTC; CDR3 protein: CASSLTQEKTQYF; J gene: TRBJ2-5; V gene: TRBV12-3/TRBV12-4; D gene: -; CDR3 length: 13; clone size: -
CDR3 DNA: TGTGCCAGCAGCGGCCGGGACAACCCCTACGAGCAGTACTTC; CDR3 protein: CASSGRDNPYEQYF; J gene: TRBJ2-7; V gene: TRBV9; D gene: -; CDR3 length: 14; clone size: few
CDR3 DNA: TGTGCCAGCAACCCTGCCGGGACACACCAAGAGACCCAGTACTTC; CDR3 protein: CASNPAGTHQETQYF; J gene: TRBJ2-5; V gene: TRBV28; D gene: -; CDR3 length: 15; clone size: few
CDR3 DNA: TGTGCCACCAGCAGAGAAGTAGGGACAGGGGTTAATGAGCAGTTCTTC; CDR3 protein: CATSREVGTGVNEQFF; J gene: TRBJ2-1; V gene: TRBV15; D gene: TRBD1; CDR3 length: 16; clone size: few
CDR3 DNA: TGTGCCAGCAGTAACTTTCAGCAGCCCCAGCATTTT; CDR3 protein: CASSNFQQPQHF; J gene: TRBJ1-5; V gene: TRBV12-3/TRBV12-4; D gene: -; CDR3 length: 12; clone size: many
CDR3 DNA: TGTGCCAGCAGTCCCCCCAGGGCCCGGGGGAAAGCTTTCTTT; CDR3 protein: CASSPPRARGKAFF; J gene: TRBJ1-1; V gene: TRBV12-3/TRBV12-4; D gene: -; CDR3 length: 14; clone size: -